A single sample is the source of the 24 T cell receptor beta chains below, sequenced in a study of patients and donors after allogeneic stem cell transplantation. TCRdb ran MiXCR on the RT-PCR reads and lists one entry per CDR3 protein. The table has approximately 200,000 distinct CDR3 sequences, 41% seen once; the top ten hold approximately 32%. Sample: blood, either unsorted or a sorted T cell fraction (not recorded which). The receptor set was obtained from a human donor who was either an allogeneic HSCT recipient or a stem cell or donor lymphocyte infusion donor (not recorded which). It is not recorded whose cells these are; they may come from a transplant donor.

The genes are TRBV2 and TRBJ1-3; no clear D gene. Germline CDR1 and CDR2: SNHLY and FYNNEI. The V end lost 5 bases, the J end lost 2 bases, and 4 bases lay between the germline ends. The CDR3 length is 12 residues. CDR3 coding DNA: TGTGCCAGCAGTAGCACTGGAAACACCATATATTTT. Amino acid sequence: CASSSTGNTIYF.

This clonotype was seen more than once but under ten times. The chain employs TRBV6-1 and TRBJ1-6; D gene unclear. Looked up from germline, CDR1 is MNHNS and CDR2 is SASEGT. The CDR3 sequence is 16 residues long. Deletions cut 0 bases from V and 0 bases from J, with 6 bases between. The CDR3, as DNA: TGTGCCAGCAGTGAAGCGTGGAGCTCCTATAATTCACCCCTCCACTTT. It specifies CASSEAWSSYNSPLHF.

The rearrangement joins TRBV28 to TRBJ1-2, with D unresolved. V was cut by 2 bases and J by 6 bases, with 16 bases left in between. Germline lookup yields CDR1 MDHEN and CDR2 SYDVKM. This CDR3 is built from 15 residues. The CDR3 DNA reads TGTGCCAGCAGTTTAACGAGTGTCGGTTTGCATGGCTACACCTTC. It encodes CASSLTSVGLHGYTF.

V is TRBV28 and J is TRBJ2-1, with D unclear. Germline V CDR1 and CDR2: MDHEN, SYDVKM. This CDR3 comprises 13 residues. Trimming removed 5 bases at V and 3 bases at J, with 8 bases between. CDR3: CASSLRGYNEQFF. For the CDR3, the DNA is TGTGCCAGCAGTCTCCGCGGCTACAATGAGCAGTTCTTC.

This clonotype was counted a few times. This sequence joins TRBV4-3 and TRBJ2-1; the match to TRBD2 covers 8 bases. Germline CDR1 and CDR2: LGHNA and YSLEER. There are 19 residues in the CDR3. J lost 4 bases, V lost 1 base, and 15 bases had no gene match. Here the CDR3 DNA reads TGCGCCAGCAGCCAAGGGGTCTCTGGCGGGAGGACCCCATACAATGAGCAGTTCTTC. Amino acids: CASSQGVSGGRTPYNEQFF.

The J gene is TRBJ2-3, the V gene TRBV12-3 or TRBV12-4; TRBD2 is a possible D gene (5 bases). Between the trimmed V and J ends, which lost 3 bases and 5 bases, there was a span of 6 bases. The CDR3 is 12 residues long. CDR3 region: CASSFEGDTQYF. DNA for the CDR3: TGTGCCAGCAGTTTCGAGGGAGATACGCAGTATTTT.

In its sample, this clonotype was seen a few times. The V gene is TRBV24-1, the J gene TRBJ2-1, with D possibly TRBD2 on 6 matching bases. CDR3 size: 15 residues. Trimming took 4 bases from V and 0 from J, leaving 9 bases between them. Germline values: CDR1 KGHDR, CDR2 SFDVKD. CDR3 residues: CATSDRDFSYNEQFF. As DNA, the CDR3 is TGTGCCACCAGTGACCGGGACTTCTCCTACAATGAGCAGTTCTTC.

The chain combines TRBV7-8 with TRBJ2-3, with 8 bases lining up with TRBD2. CDR1 is SGHVS and CDR2 is FQNEAQ in the germline V gene. This CDR3 spans 15 amino acids. V was clipped by 5 bases and J by 5 bases; unmatched bases: 9. In DNA, the CDR3 is TGTGCCAGCAGCACCAGACTAGCGCTCTTAGATACGCAGTATTTT. Amino acids: CASSTRLALLDTQYF.

This clonotype was observed a few times. The chain is built from TRBV28 and TRBJ1-1, with D hard to call. The CDR3 is 13 residues long. V lost 8 bases to trimming and J lost 0 bases, with 10 bases between them. Germline V CDR1 and CDR2: MDHEN, SYDVKM. CDR3 residues: CASEGDMNTEAFF. CDR3 DNA: TGTGCCAGCGAGGGAGACATGAACACTGAAGCTTTCTTT.

The chain uses TRBV15 and TRBJ2-7, with a possible D match to TRBD1 (5 bases). Per germline, CDR1 LNHNV and CDR2 YYDKDF (reference sequence). The CDR3 contains 14 residues. V gave up 3 bases and J gave up 2 bases, with 11 bases separating them. CDR3 in amino acids: CATSSDSVTYEQYF. The CDR3 coding sequence is TGTGCCACCAGCAGTGACAGTGTGACCTACGAGCAGTACTTC.

This clonotype has only a few counts. The rearrangement joins TRBV4-3 to TRBJ1-1, with unresolved D. The CDR3 runs 15 residues. The germline V gene has CDR1 LGHNA and CDR2 YSLEER. V lost 1 base and J lost 4, with 13 bases in between. The CDR3 DNA follows: TGCGCCAGCAGCCAAGTTTTCGGACGGACCACTGAAGCTTTCTTT. Translation: CASSQVFGRTTEAFF.

The chain recombines TRBV7-9 with TRBJ2-3, with D perhaps matching TRBD1 (5 bases). The germline gives CDR1 SEHNR, CDR2 FQNEAQ (reference sequence). CDR3 length: 14 residues. V dropped 8 bases and J dropped 1 base, with 13 bases sitting between them. DNA for the CDR3: TGTGCCAGCTGTCAGGACACCCGCACAGATACGCAGTATTTT. Translation: CASCQDTRTDTQYF. The full variable domain, with the rest looked up from reference TRBV7-9 and TRBJ2-3, is DTGVSQNPRHKITKRGQNVTFRCDPISEHNRLYWYRQTLGQGPEFLTYFQNEAQLEKSRLLSDRFSAERPKGSFSTLEIQRTEQGDSAMYLCASCQDTRTDTQYFGPGTRLTVL.

The chain joins TRBV5-6 to TRBJ1-3; D ambiguous. Germline loops: CDR1 SGHDT, CDR2 YYEEEE. This CDR3 has 14 residues. V was trimmed by 0 bases and J by 2 bases, leaving 6 bases between them. The CDR3 sequence: CASSLGRAGNTIYF. As DNA, the CDR3 is TGTGCCAGCAGCTTGGGTAGGGCTGGAAACACCATATATTTT.

The chain combines TRBV12-3 or TRBV12-4 with TRBJ2-1, with TRBD2 identical over 13 bases. J was trimmed by 8 bases and V by 6 bases; bases with no gene match: 7. The CDR3 loop spans 15 amino acids. Written as DNA, the CDR3 is TGTGCCAGCAGCCCTAGGACTAGCGGGAGACATGAGCAGTTCTTC. It translates to CASSPRTSGRHEQFF.

The chain couples TRBV12-3 or TRBV12-4 to TRBJ1-1; D is perhaps TRBD1 (5 bases). The CDR3 is 15 amino acids. V was trimmed by 5 bases and J by 2 bases, leaving 15 bases between them. This CDR3 is CASSPTRDFNTEAFF. CDR3 coding DNA: TGTGCCAGCAGTCCCACCAGGGACTTTAACACTGAAGCTTTCTTT.

On this clonotype itself: This is likely a read error, given that the CDR3 carries no conserved phenylalanine or tryptophan at its end. The genes are TRBV28 and TRBJ1-5; D gene ambiguous. V lost 1 base and J 0 bases, leaving 7 bases between the germline ends. This CDR3 has 15 amino acids. Germline assignment: CDR1 MDHEN and CDR2 SYDVKM. The DNA of the CDR3 is TGTGCCAGCAGTTTATTTGGGGATAGCAATCAGCCCCAGCATTTG. It translates to CASSLFGDSNQPQHL.

The chain has TRBV4-1 and TRBJ2-5, with TRBD1 identical over 7 bases. This CDR3 comprises 14 residues. The J segment lost 3 bases and the V segment lost 3 bases, leaving 4 bases of the junction unmatched. Germline CDR1 and CDR2: MGHRA and YSYEKL. CDR3 sequence reads: CASSHPGTEETQYF. CDR3 DNA sequence: TGCGCCAGCAGCCACCCCGGGACAGAAGAGACCCAGTACTTC.

The chain employs TRBV7-8 and TRBJ2-5, with a possible D match to TRBD1 (5 bases). Looked up from germline, CDR1 is SGHVS and CDR2 is FQNEAQ. Trimming shortened V by 2 bases and J by 4 bases, and 14 bases separated the two germline ends. The CDR3 extends over 15 amino acids. The CDR3 protein is CASSLRTWTRETQYF. The CDR3 coding sequence is TGTGCCAGCAGCTTAAGGACATGGACACGAGAGACCCAGTACTTC.

The chain employs TRBV27 and TRBJ1-6; D is perhaps TRBD1 (5 bases). The length of the CDR3 is 15 residues. With 5 bases removed from V and 7 bases from J, the gap between germline ends came to 15 bases. CDR1 MNHEY and CDR2 SMNVEV come from the germline V gene (reference sequence). This CDR3 reads CASSPYGGSNSPLHF. In DNA, the CDR3 is TGTGCCAGCAGTCCCTACGGGGGTAGCAATTCACCCCTCCACTTT.

The J gene is TRBJ1-6, the V gene TRBV19; possible D gene TRBD1, 5 bases. Germline V gene data show CDR1 as LNHDA and CDR2 as SQIVND (reference sequence). The CDR3 length is 18 residues. Trimming took off 5 bases at V and 0 bases at J, with 17 bases between the two ends. CDR3: CASSEGTKFHSYNSPLHF. The CDR3 DNA follows: TGTGCCAGTAGTGAGGGGACCAAGTTTCACTCCTATAATTCACCCCTCCACTTT.

Only one count was recorded for this clonotype. J is TRBJ1-4 and V is TRBV18; D is ambiguous. This CDR3 has 13 amino acids. Trimming stripped 3 bases from V and 7 bases from J, with 9 bases between. From germline, CDR1 is KGHSH and CDR2 LQKENI. The CDR3 sequence: CASSPPWGEKLFF. CDR3 nucleotide sequence: TGTGCCAGCTCACCCCCATGGGGTGAAAAACTGTTTTTT.

The chain has TRBV4-1 and TRBJ1-5; D unresolved. The CDR3 extends over 15 amino acids. Trimming cost V 5 bases and J 0 bases, with 11 bases left between them. CDR1 is MGHRA, CDR2 YSYEKL, per germline. CDR3 sequence reads: CASSTRTDSNQPQHF. CDR3 nucleotide sequence: TGCGCCAGCAGCACACGGACGGATAGCAATCAGCCCCAGCATTTT.

This chain links TRBV7-9 with TRBJ1-5; D ambiguous. The CDR3 loop spans 15 amino acids. The germline V gene has CDR1 SEHNR and CDR2 FQNEAQ (reference sequence). Trimming took off 2 bases at V and 3 bases at J, with 11 bases between the two ends. Here the CDR3 DNA reads TGTGCCAGCAGCTTAAGTAGAGAGGTCAATCAGCCCCAGCATTTT. Its protein is CASSLSREVNQPQHF.

The V gene is TRBV4-3, the J gene TRBJ1-2, with a tentative D call TRBD1 (6 bases). The germline V gene has CDR1 LGHNA and CDR2 YSLEER. V shed 3 bases and J shed 4 bases, with 18 bases lying between them. The CDR3 runs 16 residues. The CDR3 DNA reads TGCGCCAGCAGCCAGGACACAGGGTCCCGCTTCTATGGCTACACCTTC. It yields the protein CASSQDTGSRFYGYTF.